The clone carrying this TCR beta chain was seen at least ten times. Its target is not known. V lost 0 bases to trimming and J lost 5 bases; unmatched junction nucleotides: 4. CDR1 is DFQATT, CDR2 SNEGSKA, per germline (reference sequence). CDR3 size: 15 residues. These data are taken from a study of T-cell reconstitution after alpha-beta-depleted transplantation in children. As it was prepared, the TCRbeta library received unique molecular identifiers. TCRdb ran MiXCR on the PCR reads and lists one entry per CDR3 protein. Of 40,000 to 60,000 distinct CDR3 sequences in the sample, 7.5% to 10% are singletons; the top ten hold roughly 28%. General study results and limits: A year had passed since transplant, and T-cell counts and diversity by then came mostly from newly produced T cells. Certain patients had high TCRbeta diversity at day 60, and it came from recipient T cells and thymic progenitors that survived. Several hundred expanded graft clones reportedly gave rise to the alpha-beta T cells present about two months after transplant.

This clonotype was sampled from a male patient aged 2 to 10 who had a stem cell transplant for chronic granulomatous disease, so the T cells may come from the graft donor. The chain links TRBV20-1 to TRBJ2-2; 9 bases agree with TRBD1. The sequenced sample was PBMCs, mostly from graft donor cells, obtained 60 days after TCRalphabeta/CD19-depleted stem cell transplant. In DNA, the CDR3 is TGCAGTGCTAGAGAGACCGGGACAGGGACCGGGGAGCTGTTTTTT. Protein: CSARETGTGTGELFF.